This TCR beta chain was obtained from a study of beta chain features in type 1 diabetes. General study results and limits: Shortening that was moderate but significant affected the TCRB CDR3s of Type 1 diabetes patients in all four CD4+ subsets. The naive, central memory and Treg TCRB repertoires showed an apparent similarity that was greater among patients than among healthy donors.

The whole isolated RNA underwent reverse transcription, so sequencing captured expressed TCRB transcripts. Sequencing was performed with immunoSEQ multiplex PCR; in TCRdb, only in-frame clones are kept and a portion is missing. The sample has 150,000 to 200,000 clones, 6.5% to 10% seen once. The CDR3 covers 15 residues. Germline V gives CDR1 SGDLS, CDR2 YYNGEE. The V end was cut by 4 bases, the J end by 5 bases, with 16 bases between. As for this clone: The antigen remains undetermined.

This receptor was taken from a woman younger than 30 with type 1 diabetes. This chain links TRBV9 with TRBJ1-5; D remains ambiguous. The sequenced sample consisted of central memory CD4+ T cells from blood. The CDR3 DNA reads as TGTGCCAGCAGCCCAGCCCCCACAGCCGATCAGCCCCAGCATTTT. Translating it yields CASSPAPTADQPQHF.